The 23 T cell receptor beta chains below were found in one sample sequenced in a study of cytomegalovirus exposure and HLA in healthy donors. Researchers ran the PCR with 60 Vbeta and 13 Jbeta primers. Assay used: immunoSEQ multiplex PCR; TCRdb lists only in-frame clones, some missing. The sample totals roughly 34,000 clones. Sequenced sample: PBMCs. Receptors originate from a man between 35 and 55 years old in good health and CMV-seronegative.

The chain combines TRBV14 with TRBJ2-2; D remains ambiguous. CDR1 is SGHDN, CDR2 FVKESK, per germline. There are 15 residues in the CDR3. Trimming left V 2 bases short and J 2 bases short, with 9 bases between. The CDR3 loop reads CASSQYDTNTGELFF. The CDR3 DNA is TGTGCCAGCAGCCAATACGACACAAACACCGGGGAGCTGTTTTTT. Drawing the rest from reference TRBV14 and TRBJ2-2, the complete variable domain is EAGVTQFPSHSVIEKGQTVTLRCDPISGHDNLYWYRRVMGKEIKFLLHFVKESKQDESGMPNNRFLAERTGGTYSTLKVQPAELEDSGVYFCASSQYDTNTGELFFGEGSRLTVL.

The rearrangement joins TRBV7-2 to TRBJ2-3; D uncertain. The CDR3 sequence is 14 residues long. Germline lookup yields CDR1 SGHTA and CDR2 FQGNSA. V was trimmed by 4 bases and J by 5 bases, leaving 13 bases between them. CDR3 residues: CASSSLSRGDTQYF. The CDR3 DNA reads as TGTGCCAGCAGCTCCCTCTCCCGCGGAGATACGCAGTATTTT.

The genes are TRBV4-2 and TRBJ1-4; no firm D call. Germline CDR1 and CDR2: LGHNA and YNFKEQ. The CDR3 runs to 14 residues. V was clipped by 4 bases and J by 7 bases, with 13 bases between them. The CDR3 coding sequence is TGTGCCAGCAGCCCGGATGAGCGAGGTGAAAAACTGTTTTTT. Protein sequence: CASSPDERGEKLFF.

The genes are TRBV7-2 and TRBJ1-5; D gene unclear. Per the germline V gene, CDR1 is SGHTA and CDR2 is FQGNSA. The CDR3 has 17 residues. Between the trimmed V and J ends, which lost 5 bases and 2 bases, there was a span of 19 bases. The DNA of the CDR3 is TGTGCCAGCAGCCCGGGGTGGGGTTCCCTCGGCAATCAGCCCCAGCATTTT. This codes for CASSPGWGSLGNQPQHF.

The chain links TRBV18 to TRBJ2-7; 10 nucleotides line up with TRBD2. Germline V lookup: CDR1 KGHSH, CDR2 LQKENI. V shed 3 bases, J shed 7 bases, and the junction held 12 bases outside the gene matches. The CDR3 has 16 residues. CDR3 sequence reads: CASSPPALAGAGEQYF. DNA for the CDR3: TGTGCCAGCTCACCCCCGGCGCTAGCGGGAGCTGGGGAGCAGTACTTC.

The V and J genes are TRBV7-2 and TRBJ1-4, with TRBD1 as a possible D gene (5 bases). Between the trimmed V and J ends, which lost 5 bases and 2 bases, there was a span of 12 bases. CDR3 length equals 15 residues. CDR1 is SGHTA, CDR2 FQGNSA, per germline. CDR3 loop: CASSETRATNEKLFF. For the CDR3, the DNA is TGTGCCAGCAGCGAAACCAGGGCGACTAATGAAAAACTGTTTTTT.

The V gene is TRBV9, the J gene TRBJ1-4; 7 bases map to TRBD1. The trim removed 2 bases at V and 8 bases at J, leaving 6 bases unmatched. Germline-derived CDR1 and CDR2 are SGDLS and YYNGEE. This CDR3 region has 14 residues. CDR3 bases: TGTGCCAGCAGCGTGGAGCCGGGACAGGAAAAACTGTTTTTT. Its protein product is CASSVEPGQEKLFF.

V usage is TRBV19 and J usage is TRBJ2-5, with TRBD1 matching over 10 bases. The CDR3 sequence is 14 residues long. Trimming cost V 4 bases and J 4 bases; bases outside gene matches: 3. CDR1 LNHDA and CDR2 SQIVND come from the germline V gene (reference sequence). The CDR3, as DNA: TGTGCCAGTAGTAGGACAGGGGGTGGAGAGACCCAGTACTTC. It is translated as CASSRTGGGETQYF.

About this clone: One end of the junction does not line up with germline, which may come from a read error. The CDR3 loop reads CASSLAGGQENQYF. In DNA, the CDR3 is TGCGCCAGCAGCTTGGCGGGCGGACAAGAGAACCAGTACTTC. This sequence joins TRBV5-1 and TRBJ2-5, with D possibly matching TRBD1 (5 bases). The CDR3 is 14 residues long. From germline, CDR1 is SGHRS and CDR2 YFSETQ.

This rearrangement joins TRBV29-1 to TRBJ2-2; D is ambiguous. Looked up from germline, CDR1 is SQVTM and CDR2 is ANQGSEA. Trimming removed 5 bases at V and 9 bases at J, with 16 bases between. This CDR3 has 13 residues. In DNA, the CDR3 is TGCAGCGTTACCGCGGCCCCGAGAAGGGAGCTGTTTTTT. Residues: CSVTAAPRRELFF.

The CDR3 DNA sequence: TGTGCCAGCAGTTACGGGGCAGGGGGGAACACTGAAGCTTTCTTT. Translation: CASSYGAGGNTEAFF. This chain uses TRBV6-6 with TRBJ1-1; TRBD1 matches at 7 bases. The CDR3 totals 15 residues. From germline, CDR1 is MNHNY and CDR2 SVGAGI (reference sequence). The V and J ends lost 2 bases and 1 base, in that order; junction bases with no gene match: 4.

CDR3 sequence reads: CATKGGLNSDMNTEAFF. CDR3 nucleotide sequence: TGTGCCACCAAGGGGGGGCTCAACTCCGACATGAACACTGAAGCTTTCTTT. V gene TRBV15 combines with J gene TRBJ1-1, with D possibly being TRBD1 (6 bases). CDR1 and CDR2 from the germline V gene are LNHNV and YYDKDF (reference sequence). V was pared by 7 bases and J by 0 bases, with 21 bases between. The CDR3 loop spans 17 amino acids. Full variable domain (rest looked up from reference TRBV15 and TRBJ1-1): DAMVIQNPRYQVTQFGKPVTLSCSQTLNHNVMYWYQQKSSQAPKLLFHYYDKDFNNEADTPDNFQSRRPNTSFCFLDIRSPGLGDTAMYLCATKGGLNSDMNTEAFFGQGTRLTVV.

About this clone: The junction differs from germline at one of its ends, possibly a read error. The rearrangement links TRBV7-7 to TRBJ2-3, with 8 nucleotides matching TRBD2. The CDR3 totals 16 residues. Germline assignment: CDR1 SSHAT and CDR2 FNYEAQ (reference sequence). CDR3 in DNA: TGTGCTAGCAGCTCCTCGGCGGGAGGCCCCACAGATACGCAGTATTTT. It translates to CASSSSAGGPTDTQYF. The whole variable domain, filled in from reference TRBV7-7 and TRBJ2-3, reads GAGVSQSPRYKVTKRGQDVTLRCDPISSHATLYWYQQALGQGPEFLTYFNYEAQPDKSGLPSDRFSAERPEGSISTLTIQRTEQRDSAMYRCASSSSAGGPTDTQYFGPGTRLTVL.

The chain recombines TRBV10-3 with TRBJ2-7; 9 bases fit TRBD1. The junction had 7 bases not matched to a gene; V was cut back by 10 bases and J by 3 bases. The CDR3 sequence is 13 residues long. The V gene's germline CDR1 is ENHRY and CDR2 SYGVKD. The CDR3 coding sequence is TGTGCCACCCGGACAGGGGCAGGCTACGAGCAGTACTTC. Protein sequence: CATRTGAGYEQYF.

The rearrangement uses TRBV4-1 and TRBJ2-7; tentatively, D is TRBD2 (6 bases). CDR1 is MGHRA and CDR2 is YSYEKL in the germline V gene. Trimming cost V 2 bases and J 5 bases, with 16 bases left between them. The CDR3 has 15 residues. DNA of the CDR3: TGCGCCAGCAGCCAACAGGCGGGGTCCGTCCACGAGCAGTACTTC. Translation gives CASSQQAGSVHEQYF.

The rearrangement links TRBV29-1 to TRBJ2-1; perhaps TRBD2 as D (6 bases). Looked up from germline, CDR1 is SQVTM and CDR2 is ANQGSEA. The ends were cut back, 4 bases at V and 14 bases at J, with 21 bases in the middle. The CDR3 length is 13 residues. CDR3 DNA sequence: TGCAGCGTTGGGGGGAGTTTGGCGAGGAGGGAGTTCTTC. Protein product: CSVGGSLARREFF.

The genes are TRBV6-1 and TRBJ1-4, with 9 bases fitting TRBD1. V gave up 6 bases and J gave up 5 bases; unmatched junction bases: 7. The length of the CDR3 is 15 residues. The germline V gene has CDR1 MNHNS and CDR2 SASEGT. The CDR3 DNA sequence: TGTGCCAGCAGCCCACAGGGGGCAGGGAATGAAAAACTGTTTTTT. Translation gives CASSPQGAGNEKLFF.

The chain couples TRBV4-2 to TRBJ1-2, with 7 bases aligning to TRBD1. With V trimmed by 5 bases and J by 4 bases, 7 bases remained unmatched. The germline gives CDR1 LGHNA, CDR2 YNFKEQ. The CDR3 runs to 14 residues. The CDR3 coding sequence is TGTGCCAGCAGCTCAGGACAGGAACCCTATGGCTACACCTTC. As protein: CASSSGQEPYGYTF.

The chain has TRBV5-4 and TRBJ2-7; TRBD1 matches at 8 bases. Trimming at V came to 4 bases and at J to 5 bases, leaving 5 bases not matched to a gene. CDR1 is SGHNT and CDR2 is YYREEE in the germline V gene (reference sequence). The CDR3 extends over 13 amino acids. The CDR3 DNA sequence: TGTGCCAGCAGCGGACAGGGAGCGAACGAGCAGTACTTC. This gives the protein CASSGQGANEQYF.

The J gene is TRBJ1-3, the V gene TRBV29-1; no firm D call. The CDR3 totals 13 residues. Germline CDR1 is SQVTM and CDR2 is ANQGSEA. V was clipped by 4 bases and J by 0 bases, with 7 bases between them. CDR3 in amino acids: CSVGHYSGNTIYF. The CDR3 DNA sequence: TGCAGCGTTGGGCACTACTCTGGAAACACCATATATTTT.

V and J are TRBV5-5 and TRBJ2-7; D unclear. The CDR3 totals 12 residues. V dropped 2 bases and J dropped 6 bases, with 9 bases sitting between them. Germline CDR1 is SGHKS and CDR2 is YYEKEE (reference sequence). The CDR3 DNA follows: TGTGCCAGCAGCTTCAATAGCATCGAGCAGTACTTC. Amino acid sequence: CASSFNSIEQYF.

The gene calls are TRBV30 and TRBJ2-1; 8 bases fit TRBD1. Germline CDR1 GTSNPN, CDR2 SVGIG (reference sequence). CDR3 length equals 15 residues. V shed 3 bases, J shed 1 base, and the junction held 5 bases outside the gene matches. The CDR3 nucleotides are TGTGCCTGGAGGCCGGACAGGGTTTCCTACAATGAGCAGTTCTTC. This gives the protein CAWRPDRVSYNEQFF. Supplemented by reference TRBV30 and TRBJ2-1, the full variable domain reads SQTIHQWPATLVQPVGSPLSLECTVEGTSNPNLYWYRQAAGRGLQLLFYSVGIGQISSEVPQNLSASRPQDRQFILSSKKLLLSDSGFYLCAWRPDRVSYNEQFFGPGTRLTVL.

V and J are TRBV29-1 and TRBJ2-7, with 14 bases fitting TRBD2. CDR1 SQVTM and CDR2 ANQGSEA come from the germline V gene. This CDR3 comprises 15 residues. V lost 2 bases, J lost 6 bases, and 6 bases stayed unmatched. The CDR3 DNA sequence: TGCAGCGTTGAACCGGGACTAGCGGGAGTAGGCGAGCAGTACTTC. The encoded protein is CSVEPGLAGVGEQYF.